This TCR beta chain came from a study of CD8+CD57+ T cells in acquired aplastic anemia. A few counts support this clonotype. TCR beta VDJ and CDR3 profiling used genomic DNA as template. TCRdb ran MiXCR on the reads and lists one entry per CDR3 protein. This table holds 200,000 to 250,000 distinct CDR3 sequences, under 55% found once. Sequencing involved patients with CD8+CD57+ cell expansion previously shown by flow cytometry. Trimming at V came to 8 bases and at J to 1 base, leaving 11 bases not matched to a gene. This CDR3 has 17 amino acids. The germline V gene has CDR1 MNHNY and CDR2 SVGAGI (reference sequence).

This receptor was taken from a human donor with aplastic anemia. This chain links TRBV6-6 with TRBJ2-2; 9 bases are shared with TRBD1. Sequencing input: sorted CD4+, CD8+, or CD8+CD57+ T cells (not recorded which) from PBMCs. CDR3 coding DNA: TGTGCCAGCTTTTTAGGTGGGGGACAGGGGAACACCGGGGAGCTGTTTTTT. It codes for CASFLGGGQGNTGELFF.